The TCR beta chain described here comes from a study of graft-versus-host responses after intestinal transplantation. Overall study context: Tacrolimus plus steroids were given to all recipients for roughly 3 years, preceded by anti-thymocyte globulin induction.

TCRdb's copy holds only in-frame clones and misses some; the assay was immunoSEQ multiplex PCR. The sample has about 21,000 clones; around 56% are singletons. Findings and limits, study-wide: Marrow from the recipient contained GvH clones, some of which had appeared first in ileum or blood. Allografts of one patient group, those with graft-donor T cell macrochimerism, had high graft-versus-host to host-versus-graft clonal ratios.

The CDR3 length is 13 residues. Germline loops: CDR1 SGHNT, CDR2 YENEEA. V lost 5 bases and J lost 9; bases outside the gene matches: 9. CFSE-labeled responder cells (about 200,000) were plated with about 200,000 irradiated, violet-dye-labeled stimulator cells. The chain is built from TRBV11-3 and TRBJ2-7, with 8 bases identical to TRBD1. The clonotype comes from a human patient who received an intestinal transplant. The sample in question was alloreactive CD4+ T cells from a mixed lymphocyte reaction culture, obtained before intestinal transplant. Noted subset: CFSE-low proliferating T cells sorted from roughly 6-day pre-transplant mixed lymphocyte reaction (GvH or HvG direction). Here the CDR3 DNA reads TGTGCCAGCAGCGACGGACAGGGTCGGGGGCAGTACTTC. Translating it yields CASSDGQGRGQYF.